This T cell receptor beta chain was found in a study of shared clonotypes between healthy human individuals. The protocol was immunoSEQ multiplex PCR, while the TCRdb copy is restricted to in-frame clones and leaves out a portion. This table has about 490,000 clones, over 70% appearing once. The CDR3 sequence is 14 residues long. With 8 bases removed from V and 6 bases from J, the gap between germline ends came to 19 bases. CDR1 is MGHDK and CDR2 is SYGVNS in the germline V gene. This chain links TRBV25-1 with TRBJ1-2; TRBD1 is a possible D gene (6 bases). This TCR came from a middle-aged woman in good health. Some clones in this sample may be carry-over from other donors' samples. What was sequenced was PBMCs. CDR3 in amino acids: CASADSGTPDGYTF. CDR3 DNA sequence: TGTGCCAGCGCGGACTCCGGGACACCAGATGGCTACACCTTC.